These T cell receptor beta chains were read from a single sample in a study of T cells expressing NK-cell markers. TCRdb reworked the 5' RACE reads into one entry per CDR3 protein, no DNA. The sample includes a few hundred thousand distinct CDR3 sequences. The sequenced material came from blood T cells: a sorted CD56 or NKG2C T cell subset, CD4+ or CD8+ T cells, or bulk PBMC T cells (not recorded which). These receptors were taken from a man between 18 and 69 years old in good health. CDR3s include the opening cysteine and the closing phenylalanine or tryptophan. The order of the fields is J gene, V gene, CDR3 protein.

J gene: TRBJ2-1; V gene: TRBV5-1; CDR3 protein: CASSFGGQWEQFF
J gene: TRBJ2-4; V gene: TRBV7-9; CDR3 protein: CASSDGGGSLAKNIQYF
J gene: TRBJ1-6; V gene: TRBV11-2; CDR3 protein: CASSPGPSGTSPLHF
J gene: TRBJ2-7; V gene: TRBV25-1; CDR3 protein: CASSDNRGLGYEQYF
J gene: TRBJ1-1; V gene: TRBV2; CDR3 protein: CASSPPDRYEAFF
J gene: TRBJ2-1; V gene: TRBV2; CDR3 protein: CASSGGVNYNEQFF
J gene: TRBJ2-3; V gene: TRBV7-7; CDR3 protein: CASSRGQGADTQYF
J gene: TRBJ2-7; V gene: TRBV9; CDR3 protein: CASSPASGTTMAYEQYF
J gene: TRBJ2-2; V gene: TRBV20-1; CDR3 protein: CSARVRVDTGELFF
J gene: TRBJ1-3; V gene: TRBV29-1; CDR3 protein: CSVDRLGGNTIYF
J gene: TRBJ2-6; V gene: TRBV5-1; CDR3 protein: CASSWGQSSGANVLTF
J gene: TRBJ2-3; V gene: TRBV20-1; CDR3 protein: CSAIPGTGGGGFKDTQYF
J gene: TRBJ2-7; V gene: TRBV6-1; CDR3 protein: CASRTDRGQYEQYF
J gene: TRBJ2-2; V gene: TRBV6-2/TRBV6-3; CDR3 protein: CASSYSLARPESGWDTGELFF
J gene: TRBJ2-1; V gene: TRBV5-1; CDR3 protein: CASSLENRGFRYNEQFF
J gene: TRBJ1-1; V gene: TRBV27; CDR3 protein: CASSLYGENTEAFF
J gene: TRBJ1-4; V gene: TRBV5-1; CDR3 protein: CASSLDLGANEKLFF
J gene: TRBJ1-5; V gene: TRBV29-1; CDR3 protein: CSVGMGQGFNQPQHF
J gene: TRBJ2-3; V gene: TRBV20-1; CDR3 protein: CSASAREVGTDTQYF
J gene: TRBJ1-2; V gene: TRBV9; CDR3 protein: CASSVGFWGYTF
J gene: TRBJ2-1; V gene: TRBV18; CDR3 protein: CASSPQSGQSYNEQFF